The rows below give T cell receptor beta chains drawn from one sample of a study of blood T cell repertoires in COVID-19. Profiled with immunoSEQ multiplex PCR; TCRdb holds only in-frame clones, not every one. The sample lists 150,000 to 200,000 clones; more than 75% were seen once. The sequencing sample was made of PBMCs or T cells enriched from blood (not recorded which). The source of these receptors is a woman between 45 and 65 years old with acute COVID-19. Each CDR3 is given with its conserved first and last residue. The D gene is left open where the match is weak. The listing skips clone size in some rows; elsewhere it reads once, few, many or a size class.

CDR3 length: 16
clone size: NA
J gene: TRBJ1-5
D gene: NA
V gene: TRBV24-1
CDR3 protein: CATSAAGGAGNQPQHF
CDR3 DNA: TGTGCCACCAGTGCCGCTGGGGGGGCGGGCAATCAGCCCCAGCATTTT

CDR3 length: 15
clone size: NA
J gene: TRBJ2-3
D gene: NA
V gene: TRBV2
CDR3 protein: CASGDGSGFTDTQYF
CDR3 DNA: TGTGCCAGCGGCGACGGAAGCGGCTTCACAGATACGCAGTATTTT

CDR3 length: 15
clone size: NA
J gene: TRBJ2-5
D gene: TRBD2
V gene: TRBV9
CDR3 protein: CASSQSTSGVETQYF
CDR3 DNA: TGTGCCAGCAGCCAATCGACTAGCGGGGTGGAGACCCAGTACTTC

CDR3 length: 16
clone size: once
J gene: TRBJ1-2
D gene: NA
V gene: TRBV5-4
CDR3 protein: CASSIGGGARNYGYTF
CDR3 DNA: TGTGCCAGCAGCATCGGAGGGGGGGCCCGTAACTATGGCTACACCTTC

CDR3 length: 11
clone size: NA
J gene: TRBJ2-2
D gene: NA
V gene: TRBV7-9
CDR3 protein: CASSRTGELFF
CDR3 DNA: TGTGCCAGCAGCCGTACCGGGGAGCTGTTTTTT

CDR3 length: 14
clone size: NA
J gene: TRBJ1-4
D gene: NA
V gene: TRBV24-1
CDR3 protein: CATASGAEPEKLFF
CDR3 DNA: TGTGCCACCGCCAGTGGGGCCGAACCTGAAAAACTGTTTTTT

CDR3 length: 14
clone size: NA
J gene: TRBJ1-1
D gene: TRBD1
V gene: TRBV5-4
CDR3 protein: CASSLEQGASEAFF
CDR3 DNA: TGTGCCAGCAGCTTAGAGCAGGGGGCCTCTGAAGCTTTCTTT

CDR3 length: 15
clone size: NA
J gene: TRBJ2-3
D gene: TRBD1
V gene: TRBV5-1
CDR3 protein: CASSLQGAISDTQYF
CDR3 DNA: TGCGCCAGCAGCTTGCAGGGGGCAATTTCAGATACGCAGTATTTT

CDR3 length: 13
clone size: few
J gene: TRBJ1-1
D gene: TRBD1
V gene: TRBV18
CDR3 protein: CASSEQGASEAFF
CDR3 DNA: TGTGCCAGCTCCGAGCAGGGGGCTTCTGAAGCTTTCTTT

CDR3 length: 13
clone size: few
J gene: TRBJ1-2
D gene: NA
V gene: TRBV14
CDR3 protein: CASSRGHTYGYTF
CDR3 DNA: TGTGCCAGCAGCCGCGGCCATACTTATGGCTACACCTTC

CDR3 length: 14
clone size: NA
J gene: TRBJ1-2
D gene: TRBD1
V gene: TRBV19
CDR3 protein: CASSSGQLNYGYTF
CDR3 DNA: TGTGCCAGTAGTTCGGGACAGCTTAACTATGGCTACACCTTC

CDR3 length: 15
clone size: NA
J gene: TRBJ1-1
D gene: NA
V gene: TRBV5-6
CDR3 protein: CASSWLTGKNTEAFF
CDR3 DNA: TGTGCCAGCAGCTGGCTGACAGGAAAGAACACTGAAGCTTTCTTT

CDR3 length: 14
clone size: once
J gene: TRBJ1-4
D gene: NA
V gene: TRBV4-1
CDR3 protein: CASSQGLFNEKLFF
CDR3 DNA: TGCGCCAGCAGCCAAGGACTGTTTAATGAAAAACTGTTTTTT

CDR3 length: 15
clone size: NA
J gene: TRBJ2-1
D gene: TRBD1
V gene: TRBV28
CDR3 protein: CASSLSRDRYNEQFF
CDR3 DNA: TGTGCCAGCAGTTTGTCCCGGGACAGGTACAATGAGCAGTTCTTC